These 15 T cell receptor beta chains were sequenced from one sample in a study of T cell responses to AZD1222 COVID-19 vaccine. Some clones are missing from TCRdb's copy, which holds only in-frame ones; the method was immunoSEQ multiplex PCR. The sample yields fewer than 150,000 clones, approximately 93% seen once. The sequences come from peripheral blood, collected on day 0 of AZD1222 vaccination. The receptors derive from an adult in good health.

The CDR3 DNA reads TGTGCCAGCAGTTACAGGGAGAGGCAGCCCCAGCATTTT. This encodes CASSYRERQPQHF. The V call is TRBV6-5, the J call TRBJ1-5; D not resolved. Trimming pared 2 bases from V and 7 bases from J, leaving 9 bases between. The CDR3 consists of 13 residues. CDR1 and CDR2 from the germline V gene are MNHEY and SVGAGI.

The CDR3 DNA reads TGTGCCAGCAGTTTAACAACAGGGGGCTATGGCTACACCTTC. Encoded protein: CASSLTTGGYGYTF. The V call is TRBV6-2 or TRBV6-3, the J call TRBJ1-2; 8 bases match TRBD1. Germline V gives CDR1 MNHEY, CDR2 SVGEGT. This CDR3 contains 14 residues. The J segment lost 4 bases and the V segment lost 4 bases, leaving 5 bases of the junction unmatched.

The chain joins TRBV5-1 to TRBJ2-3, with a weak D call TRBD2 (5 bases). The V end was cut by 4 bases, the J end by 5 bases, with 20 bases between. Germline CDR1 and CDR2: SGHRS and YFSETQ. This CDR3 contains 16 residues. The CDR3: CASSPWTRVEGDTQYF. CDR3 sequence (DNA): TGCGCCAGCAGCCCTTGGACCCGGGTAGAGGGAGATACGCAGTATTTT.

V usage is TRBV5-1 and J usage is TRBJ1-2; 7 bases fit TRBD1. Per the germline V gene, CDR1 is SGHRS and CDR2 is YFSETQ. The CDR3 spans 12 residues. The V and J ends lost 1 base and 7 bases, in that order; junction bases with no gene match: 1. The CDR3 sequence: CASSLQGGGYTF. The CDR3 DNA sequence: TGCGCCAGCAGCTTGCAGGGGGGTGGCTACACCTTC.

The chain links TRBV5-1 to TRBJ2-1; D gene uncertain. Trimming took off 0 bases at V and 4 bases at J, with 5 bases between the two ends. Germline CDR1 is SGHRS and CDR2 is YFSETQ. The CDR3 has 13 amino acids. This CDR3 is CASSLARYNEQFF. The CDR3 nucleotides read TGCGCCAGCAGCTTGGCACGGTACAATGAGCAGTTCTTC.

This clone has just one count. The chain carries TRBV12-3 or TRBV12-4 and TRBJ1-2, with D hard to call. V was shortened by 6 bases and J by 8 bases, with 16 bases between the two germline ends. The CDR3 extends over 13 amino acids. CDR3 in amino acids: CASSPNGGPGYTF. The CDR3 DNA sequence: TGTGCCAGCAGCCCTAATGGAGGACCGGGCTACACCTTC.

The chain carries TRBV5-1 and TRBJ1-1, with D unresolved. The CDR3 runs to 14 residues. V was pared by 2 bases and J by 5 bases, with 13 bases between. The germline V gene encodes CDR1 SGHRS and CDR2 YFSETQ. CDR3 sequence reads: CASSLREAWTEAFF. The CDR3 coding sequence is TGCGCCAGCAGCTTACGTGAGGCGTGGACTGAAGCTTTCTTT.

The chain employs TRBV28 and TRBJ1-5; D gene uncertain. Germline values: CDR1 MDHEN, CDR2 SYDVKM. V lost 2 bases and J 3 bases, leaving 8 bases between the germline ends. This CDR3 has 14 residues. CDR3: CASSLDNPNQPQHF. DNA of the CDR3: TGTGCCAGCAGTTTAGATAACCCCAATCAGCCCCAGCATTTT.

This sequence joins TRBV7-9 and TRBJ2-1, with D unclear. The ends were cut back, 1 base at V and 5 bases at J, with 18 bases in the middle. Looked up from germline, CDR1 is SEHNR and CDR2 is FQNEAQ (reference sequence). The CDR3 is 17 amino acids. The CDR3 region has the DNA TGTGCCAGCAGCTTAGGTCTTAGCTGGGGTTCCGACAATGAGCAGTTCTTC. Its protein is CASSLGLSWGSDNEQFF. Complete variable domain (other parts from reference TRBV7-9 and TRBJ2-1): DTGVSQNPRHKITKRGQNVTFRCDPISEHNRLYWYRQTLGQGPEFLTYFQNEAQLEKSRLLSDRFSAERPKGSFSTLEIQRTEQGDSAMYLCASSLGLSWGSDNEQFFGPGTRLTVL.

This clone came up a few times. The chain employs TRBV7-9 and TRBJ1-4; D perhaps matches TRBD1 (6 bases). In germline, CDR1 is SEHNR, CDR2 FQNEAQ (reference sequence). Trimming pared 5 bases from V and 5 bases from J, leaving 12 bases between. CDR3 length equals 14 residues. The CDR3 bases are TGTGCCAGCAGCCCAGGACAGCAGAATGAAAAACTGTTTTTT. This gives the protein CASSPGQQNEKLFF.

This clone was observed once. The chain recombines TRBV5-4 with TRBJ1-2, with D possibly TRBD1 on 5 matching bases. The CDR3 is made up of 14 amino acids. CDR1 SGHNT and CDR2 YYREEE come from the germline V gene (reference sequence). Trimming took 3 bases from V and 6 from J, leaving 15 bases between them. This CDR3 is CASSSQGVLDGYTF. DNA of the CDR3: TGTGCCAGCAGCTCGCAGGGTGTCCTCGATGGCTACACCTTC.

CDR3 amino acids: CASSHRWSGRSTEAFF. CDR3 DNA sequence: TGTGCCAGCAGCCATCGGTGGTCGGGGCGAAGCACTGAAGCTTTCTTT. The J gene is TRBJ1-1, the V gene TRBV3-1 (or the pseudogene TRBV3-2); D may be TRBD1 (5 bases). In germline, CDR1 is LGHDT, CDR2 YNNKEL (reference sequence). Trimming stripped 3 bases from V and 4 bases from J, with 18 bases between. CDR3 length: 16 residues.

The chain recombines TRBV28 with TRBJ1-2; 7 nucleotides agree with TRBD1. In germline, CDR1 is MDHEN, CDR2 SYDVKM. V shed 5 bases, J shed 4 bases, and the junction held 7 bases outside the gene matches. The length of the CDR3 is 14 residues. The DNA for the CDR3 is TGTGCCAGCAGTCGGGGGGACAGCGGCTATGGCTACACCTTC. Translating gives CASSRGDSGYGYTF.

The CDR3 DNA sequence: TGTGCCAGTAGTGTAGCGGGAGCCTGGAATGAGCAGTTCTTC. Residues: CASSVAGAWNEQFF. This chain joins TRBV19 and TRBJ2-1; 9 nucleotides match TRBD2. The CDR3 sequence is 14 residues long. J lost 7 bases, V lost 5 bases, and 6 bases had no gene match. Germline V gene sequence: CDR1 LNHDA, CDR2 SQIVND (reference sequence).

The V and J genes are TRBV7-8 and TRBJ2-7, with TRBD1 identical over 10 bases. Germline V gene data show CDR1 as SGHVS and CDR2 as FQNEAQ. Trimming took 5 bases from V and 4 from J; bases not matched to a gene: 5. There are 14 residues in the CDR3. CDR3 region: CASSPRTGGYEQYF. The CDR3, as DNA: TGTGCCAGCAGCCCTCGGACAGGGGGTTACGAGCAGTACTTC. Full variable domain (missing parts from reference TRBV7-8 and TRBJ2-7): GAGVSQSPRYKVAKRGQDVALRCDPISGHVSLFWYQQALGQGPEFLTYFQNEAQLDKSGLPSDRFFAERPEGSVSTLKIQRTQQEDSAVYLCASSPRTGGYEQYFGPGTRLTVT.